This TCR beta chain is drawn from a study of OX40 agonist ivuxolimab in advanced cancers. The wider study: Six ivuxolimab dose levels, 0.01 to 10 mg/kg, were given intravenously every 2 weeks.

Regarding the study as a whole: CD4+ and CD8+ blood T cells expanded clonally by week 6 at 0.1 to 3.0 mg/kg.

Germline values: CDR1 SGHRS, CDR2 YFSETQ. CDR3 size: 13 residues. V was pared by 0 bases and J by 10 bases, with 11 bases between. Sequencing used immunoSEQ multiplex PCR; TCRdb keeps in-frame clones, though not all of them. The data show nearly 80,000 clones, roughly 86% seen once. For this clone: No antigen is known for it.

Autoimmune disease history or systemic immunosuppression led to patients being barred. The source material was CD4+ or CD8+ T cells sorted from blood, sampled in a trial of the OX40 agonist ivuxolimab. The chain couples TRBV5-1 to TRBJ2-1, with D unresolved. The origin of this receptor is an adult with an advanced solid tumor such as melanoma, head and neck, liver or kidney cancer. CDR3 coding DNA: TGCGCCAGCAGCTTGGAAATGGGAAGGGAGCAGTTCTTC. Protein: CASSLEMGREQFF.